The TCR beta chain under discussion was sequenced for a study of spatial heterogeneity in lung cancer. TCRdb reanalysed the 5' RACE reads using MiXCR and keeps one entry per CDR3 protein. Of 72,000 or so distinct CDR3 sequences in the sample, over 7% were seen once. This clonotype was seen ten or more times. The antigen remains unidentified. The sample's time point: blood at routine non-recurrence follow-up after resection. In each case, whole RNA from tumor, nontumor lung or frozen PBMC was sequenced unsorted. Germline V gene lookup returns CDR1 WSHSY and CDR2 SAAADI. With 10 bases removed from V and 5 bases from J, the gap between germline ends came to 17 bases. The CDR3 length is 13 residues. General study results and limits: Among blood samples, ubiquitous expanded tumor TCRs appeared more at resection than at follow-up.

This sequence originates from a female donor with early-stage non-small cell lung cancer. The source was PBMCs, collected at follow-up. V is TRBV10-2 and J is TRBJ1-2, with a possible D match to TRBD1 (6 bases). The CDR3 DNA reads TGCGCCACCCAGACTGGGGGCCTTTATGGCTACACCTTC. This codes for CATQTGGLYGYTF.